Reported below is one T cell receptor beta chain. This record comes from a study of OX40 agonist ivuxolimab in advanced cancers. TCRdb keeps only in-frame clones here, not all; method: immunoSEQ multiplex PCR. The sample yields some 70,000 clones, 85% to 95% seen once. Trimming pared 2 bases from V and 0 bases from J, leaving 11 bases between. Germline CDR1 reads GTSNPN; CDR2 reads SVGIG (reference sequence). The CDR3 is made up of 14 amino acids. Material: CD4+ or CD8+ T cells sorted from blood, obtained in a trial of the OX40 agonist ivuxolimab. The rearrangement uses TRBV30 and TRBJ2-7; D unclear. This clonotype was obtained from an adult with an advanced solid tumor such as melanoma, head and neck, liver or kidney cancer. The DNA for the CDR3 is TGTGCCTGGAGTAGTCTGCCGAGCTCCTACGAGCAGTACTTC. Amino acids: CAWSSLPSSYEQYF.